The entry below gives a single T cell receptor (beta chain) sequence along with its context. Its antigen is unidentified. The sequenced fragment ends 3 residues before the CDR3 boundary, so the rest is inferred from the germline J gene. The entry originates in a study of T cells in women clearing cervical HPV infection. Regarding the study as a whole: Repertoire richness, not evenness, was significantly elevated in CIN3+ cases versus controls.

Sequenced by immunoSEQ multiplex PCR; TCRdb stores in-frame clones only, minus some. The repertoire shows tens of thousands of clones; the top ten hold 1.2%. The ends were cut back, 1 base at V and 4 bases at J, with 6 bases in the middle. There are 13 residues in the CDR3. Germline CDR1 reads KGHSH; CDR2 reads LQKENI. The receptor's source is a woman between 18 and 70 years old with a cervical HPV16 infection that either progressed to CIN3+ or cleared (not recorded which). The V call is TRBV18, the J call TRBJ2-3; maybe TRBD1 (5 bases). The sequenced sample was blood buffy coat. The CDR3 protein is CASSPRTSDTQYF. The DNA read from the CDR3 is TGTGCCAGCTCACCACGGACATCAGATACG.